What follows are 13 T cell receptor beta chains derived from one specimen sequenced in a study of blood T cell repertoires in COVID-19. TCRdb's copy holds only in-frame clones and misses some; the assay was immunoSEQ multiplex PCR. The sample carries more than 150,000 clones, approximately 80% recorded once. Sequencing input: peripheral blood. These receptors all stem from a human donor in a cohort sampled during active COVID-19.

The V gene is TRBV19, the J gene TRBJ1-1; D is perhaps TRBD1 (5 bases). V was clipped by 1 base and J by 0 bases, with 6 bases between them. The CDR3 is 14 residues long. Germline CDR1 LNHDA, CDR2 SQIVND (reference sequence). The CDR3 DNA is TGTGCCAGTAGTATAGTGGGGCTGAACACTGAAGCTTTCTTT. Amino acid sequence: CASSIVGLNTEAFF.

This clone was observed once. The rearrangement links TRBV14 to TRBJ2-1; tentative D call: TRBD2 (7 bases). V was pared by 2 bases and J by 7 bases, with 15 bases between. The germline gives CDR1 SGHDN, CDR2 FVKESK. This CDR3 has 15 residues. The CDR3 is CASSQFVGGQNEQFF. In DNA, the CDR3 is TGTGCCAGCAGCCAATTCGTGGGGGGGCAGAATGAGCAGTTCTTC.

The rearrangement joins TRBV4-1 to TRBJ2-7; 8 bases line up with TRBD1. Germline V gives CDR1 MGHRA, CDR2 YSYEKL. V shed 4 bases and J 4 bases; nucleotides not matched to a gene: 6. The CDR3 runs 14 residues. CDR3 protein: CASSPGQGAYEQYF. The DNA for the CDR3 is TGCGCCAGCAGCCCCGGCCAGGGGGCTTACGAGCAGTACTTC.

The chain couples TRBV19 to TRBJ2-3; maybe TRBD1 (6 bases). Germline CDR1 is LNHDA and CDR2 is SQIVND (reference sequence). The CDR3 loop spans 16 amino acids. The V end lost 5 bases, the J end lost 3 bases, and 18 bases lay between the germline ends. CDR3 sequence: CASSRQPGVRTDTQYF. Written as DNA, the CDR3 is TGTGCCAGTAGTCGTCAACCAGGGGTAAGGACAGATACGCAGTATTTT.

The chain uses TRBV19 and TRBJ2-7; perhaps TRBD1 as D (5 bases). The CDR3 runs to 13 residues. V gave up 8 bases and J gave up 0 bases, with 11 bases separating them. The germline CDR1 and CDR2 sequences are LNHDA and SQIVND (reference sequence). The CDR3 spells CASSAGPSYEQYF. The CDR3 nucleotides are TGTGCCAGTTCAGCAGGGCCCTCCTACGAGCAGTACTTC.

A few counts support this clone. This chain links TRBV7-9 with TRBJ2-2, with 7 positions matching TRBD1. Trimming cost V 5 bases and J 0 bases; bases outside gene matches: 9. Germline CDR1 SEHNR, CDR2 FQNEAQ (reference sequence). The CDR3 consists of 17 residues. The CDR3 DNA is TGTGCCAGCAGCCTCCCGTACGGGACAGCGAACACCGGGGAGCTGTTTTTT. This encodes CASSLPYGTANTGELFF.

A few counts support this clone. This chain links TRBV7-3 with TRBJ2-1, with D unresolved. V lost 4 bases and J 5 bases, leaving 12 bases between the germline ends. Per germline, CDR1 SGHTA and CDR2 FQGTGA. This CDR3 is 14 amino acids long. The CDR3 region has the DNA TGTGCCAGCAGCTCCGCATACACAGACAATGAGCAGTTCTTC. It encodes CASSSAYTDNEQFF. The full variable domain, rest sourced from reference TRBV7-3 and TRBJ2-1, is GAGVSQTPSNKVTEKGKYVELRCDPISGHTALYWYRQSLGQGPEFLIYFQGTGAADDSGLPNDRFFAVRPEGSVSTLKIQRTERGDSAVYLCASSSAYTDNEQFFGPGTRLTVL.

In its sample, this clone was seen once. Written as DNA, the CDR3 is TGTGCCAGCAGCTCCACAGGGGGTGGTTCACCCCTCCACTTT. Translation gives CASSSTGGGSPLHF. J is TRBJ1-6 and V is TRBV7-2; 8 nucleotides align to TRBD1. Germline values: CDR1 SGHTA, CDR2 FQGNSA. V dropped 4 bases and J dropped 9; count of bases not matched to a gene: 5. The CDR3 covers 14 residues.

The rearrangement joins TRBV11-2 to TRBJ1-2; 7 positions match TRBD1. This CDR3 has 17 amino acids. The J segment lost 6 bases and the V segment lost 3 bases, leaving 16 bases of the junction unmatched. CDR1 is SGHAT and CDR2 is FQNNGV in the germline V gene. The CDR3 loop reads CASSFSPGTALINGYTF. CDR3 nucleotides: TGTGCCAGCAGCTTCTCCCCGGGGACAGCTCTAATTAATGGCTACACCTTC.

This clone was seen only once. V and J are TRBV4-1 and TRBJ1-1; 7 bases are a match to TRBD1. Germline V gene lookup returns CDR1 MGHRA and CDR2 YSYEKL. V gave up 0 bases and J gave up 0 bases; unmatched junction bases: 10. The CDR3 is made up of 18 amino acids. This CDR3 reads CASSQDPGGPIMNTEAFF. The CDR3 DNA follows: TGCGCCAGCAGCCAAGATCCAGGGGGGCCGATCATGAACACTGAAGCTTTCTTT.

The V gene is TRBV30, the J gene TRBJ2-7; D is uncertain. Germline V lookup: CDR1 GTSNPN, CDR2 SVGIG (reference sequence). V lost 1 base, J lost 1 base, and 5 bases lay in between. CDR3 length equals 12 residues. The DNA for the CDR3 is TGTGCCTGGAGTGACAGTTCCTACGAGCAGTACTTC. Protein sequence: CAWSDSSYEQYF.

The V and J genes are TRBV4-1 and TRBJ1-5, with D possibly TRBD1 on 5 matching bases. The germline gives CDR1 MGHRA, CDR2 YSYEKL. This CDR3 comprises 17 residues. V was pared by 1 base and J by 6 bases, with 19 bases between. The CDR3 here is CASSQGGRGVGGQPQHF. The CDR3 DNA reads as TGCGCCAGCAGCCAAGGTGGACGGGGGGTCGGGGGTCAGCCCCAGCATTTT.

The gene calls are TRBV9 and TRBJ2-5, with 9 bases aligning to TRBD2. The CDR3 runs 16 residues. CDR1 and CDR2 from the germline V gene are SGDLS and YYNGEE. The V and J ends lost 2 bases and 4 bases, in that order; junction bases with no gene match: 9. DNA for the CDR3: TGTGCCAGCAGCGTTCGACCGCTAGCGGGGCCAGAGACCCAGTACTTC. Translating it yields CASSVRPLAGPETQYF.